Included here is one T cell receptor (beta chain) sequence, with context. Its antigen is undetermined. TCRdb used MiXCR to reprocess the 5' RACE reads, holding one entry per CDR3 protein. The sample has approximately 540,000 distinct CDR3 sequences, 10% to 15% seen once; the top ten hold 6.8%. CDR3 length: 18 amino acids. Germline assignment: CDR1 LNHNV and CDR2 YYDKDF (reference sequence). V was clipped by 1 base and J by 3 bases; unmatched bases: 10. This record comes from a study of CD8 T cells in ankylosing spondylitis. Study-wide results and limits: What seemed typical of ankylosing spondylitis blood was a TCR beta motif built from roughly 8 highly homologous variants.

Sequenced: blood, either unsorted or a sorted T cell fraction (not recorded which). V is TRBV15 and J is TRBJ2-1; TRBD2 matches 9 bases. The source is a male donor with ankylosing spondylitis. Here the CDR3 reads CATSRGLGATSGYNEQFF. The CDR3 DNA reads TGTGCCACCAGCAGAGGGCTTGGGGCGACTAGCGGCTACAATGAGCAGTTCTTC.